This TCR beta chain came from a study of cytomegalovirus exposure and HLA in healthy donors. Study information: About 200 million T cells yielded more than 90 million unique TCR beta sequences in earlier analysis.

Amplification used 60 Vbeta primers and 13 Jbeta primers. Some clones are missing from TCRdb's copy, which holds only in-frame ones; the method was immunoSEQ multiplex PCR. Here the sample spans some 120,000 clones, around three quarters being singletons. The V end was cut by 3 bases, the J end by 0 bases, with 13 bases between. The V gene's germline CDR1 is SGDLS and CDR2 YYNGEE. The CDR3 consists of 16 residues. This TCR came from a woman aged 18-29 years in good health and CMV-seropositive. V usage is TRBV9 and J usage is TRBJ1-3; TRBD1 might be the D (5 bases). The specimen was PBMCs. The chain's CDR3 is CASSERQILSGNTIYF. CDR3 in DNA: TGTGCCAGCAGCGAGAGACAGATTCTCTCTGGAAACACCATATATTTT.